This T cell receptor (beta chain) comes out of a study of blood T cell repertoires in COVID-19 (dated by TCRdb to the early 2020s). Context from the whole study: Collaborator samples came from the United States, Italy and Spain and covered acute and convalescent phases of COVID-19. The material from the prospective study consisted of cDNA or gDNA derived from T cells, B-cell-depleted T cells, or PBMCs. The dataset comprised deeply sampled blood TCRbeta repertoires from subjects exposed to, actively infected with, or recovered from COVID-19. Nearly every sample came with metadata listing a de-identified subject ID, COVID-19 status, age in years and sex. A freely available public database, intended as a resource for researchers studying the immune response to SARS-CoV-2, is where the repertoires were released. Samples were obtained from the ongoing ImmuneRACE study (first 160 participants) and from about 1,300 subjects provided by 6 global collaborators. Where HLA class I and class II types were available, the types were taken from metadata supplied by the sample provider, not from assay-based typing.

Relative to germline, V is 4 bases shorter and J is 6 bases shorter, with 15 bases between their ends. From its cysteine to its phenylalanine, the CDR3 spans 14 amino acids. Just the 42-base CDR3 DNA is kept, in frame starting at base 1. As encoded in the germline V gene, CDR1 is MDHEN while CDR2 is SYDVKM. The count of this clone is one. Its recognized antigen is unknown. No clone much larger than this one lies a single base away; base qualities are absent. TCRbeta CDR3 regions were amplified from genomic DNA using the immunoSEQ Assay, a bias-controlled multiplex PCR. In the authors' own workflow: Within the assay, amplification of reference gene primers was used to estimate how many nucleated cells each sample contained. To quantify the absolute abundance of each unique TCRbeta CDR3 rearrangement, sequence reads were collapsed and filtered. For each sample, productive Simpson clonality was calculated by taking the square root of Simpson's diversity index across productive rearrangements. Entries here come from immuneACCESS through TCRdb and include only in-frame sequences with V and J called. Some clones fail to appear in such tables; in the studies checked, an unresolved V gene covers under half of the shortfall, and the cause of the remainder is unknown. V, J and clone size are taken as reported in that table, and D and trimming were inferred from the DNA itself. The sample table lists roughly 390,000 clones, roughly 85% of them with a count of one. 3.6% of the sample rests with the top ten.

Beyond this particular receptor, the publication reports: The quantity of clinical and demographic metadata differed by source and by participant and was supplied without curation.

Whole blood was collected in K2EDTA tubes by collaborating institutions according to the institutions' own protocols. For TCRbeta analysis, collaborator samples were shipped as frozen whole blood, as isolated PBMCs, or as DNA extracted from either sample type. Sequences were obtained from peripheral blood. The receptor's source is a woman under 30 with acute or convalescent COVID-19. The chain is assembled from TRBV28 and TRBJ1-2; the D gene is perhaps TRBD1, on 6 matching bases. The CDR3 protein is CASSSGQGPDGYTF. The DNA is TGTGCCAGCAGTTCGGGGCAGGGGCCCGATGGCTACACCTTC.